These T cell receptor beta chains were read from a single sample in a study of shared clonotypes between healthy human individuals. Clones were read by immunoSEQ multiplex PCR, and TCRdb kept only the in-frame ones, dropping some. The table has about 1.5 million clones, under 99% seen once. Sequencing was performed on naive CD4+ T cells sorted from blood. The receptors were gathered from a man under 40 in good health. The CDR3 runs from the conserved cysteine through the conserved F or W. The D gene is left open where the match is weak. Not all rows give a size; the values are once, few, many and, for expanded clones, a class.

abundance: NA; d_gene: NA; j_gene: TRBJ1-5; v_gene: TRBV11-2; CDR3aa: CASSFEVDQPQHF; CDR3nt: TGTGCCAGCAGCTTTGAGGTCGATCAGCCCCAGCATTTT
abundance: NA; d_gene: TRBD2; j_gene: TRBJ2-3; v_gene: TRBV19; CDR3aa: CASSIGGTSGYTDTQYF; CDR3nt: TGTGCCAGTAGTATAGGTGGGACTAGCGGTTACACAGATACGCAGTATTTT
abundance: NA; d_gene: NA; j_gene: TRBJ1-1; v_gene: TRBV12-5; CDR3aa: CASGFHRGELVEAFF; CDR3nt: TGTGCTAGTGGTTTCCACCGGGGAGAGCTAGTTGAAGCTTTCTTT
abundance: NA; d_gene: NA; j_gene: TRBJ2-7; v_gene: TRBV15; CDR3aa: CATSKSSYEQYF; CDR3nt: TGTGCCACCAGCAAAAGCTCCTACGAGCAGTACTTC
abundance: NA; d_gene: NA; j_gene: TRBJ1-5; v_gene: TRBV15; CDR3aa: CATRFGQPFSNQPQHF; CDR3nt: TGTGCCACCAGGTTTGGACAGCCATTTAGCAATCAGCCCCAGCATTTT
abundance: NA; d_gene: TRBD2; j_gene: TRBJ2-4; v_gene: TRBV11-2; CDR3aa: CASSLEGLAVNIQYF; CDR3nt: TGTGCCAGCAGCTTAGAAGGACTAGCGGTAAACATTCAGTACTTC
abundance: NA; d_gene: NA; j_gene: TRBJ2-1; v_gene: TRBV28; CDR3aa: CATDSRSRIDEQFF; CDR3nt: TGTGCCACCGACTCGCGGAGTCGAATCGATGAGCAGTTCTTC
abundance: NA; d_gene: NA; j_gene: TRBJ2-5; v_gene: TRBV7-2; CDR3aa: CAAGTMSLETQYF; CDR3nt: TGTGCGGCGGGAACGATGTCGTTGGAGACCCAGTACTTC
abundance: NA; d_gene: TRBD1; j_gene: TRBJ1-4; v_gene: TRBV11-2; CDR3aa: CASSSGQGNEKLFF; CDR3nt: TGTGCCAGCAGCTCGGGACAGGGAAATGAAAAACTGTTTTTT
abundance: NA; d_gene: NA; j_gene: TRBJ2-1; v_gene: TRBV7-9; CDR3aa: CASSIKPGPWGDEQFF; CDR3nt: TGTGCCAGCAGCATAAAACCGGGGCCCTGGGGCGATGAGCAGTTCTTC
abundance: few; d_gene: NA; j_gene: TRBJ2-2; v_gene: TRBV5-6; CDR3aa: CASSLAGRELFF; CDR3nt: TGTGCCAGCAGCTTGGCTGGCCGGGAGCTGTTTTTT
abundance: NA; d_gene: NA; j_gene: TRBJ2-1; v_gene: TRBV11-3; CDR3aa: CASSLYHNEQFF; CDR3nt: TGTGCCAGCAGCTTGTACCACAATGAGCAGTTCTTC
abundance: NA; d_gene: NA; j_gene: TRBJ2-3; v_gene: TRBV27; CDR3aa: CASSFTFSNTQYF; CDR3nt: TGTGCCAGCAGTTTTACTTTTTCGAATACGCAGTATTTT
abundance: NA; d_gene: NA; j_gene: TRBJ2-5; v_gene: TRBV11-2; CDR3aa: CASSFEAGTQYF; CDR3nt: TGTGCCAGCAGCTTCGAAGCGGGGACCCAGTACTTC
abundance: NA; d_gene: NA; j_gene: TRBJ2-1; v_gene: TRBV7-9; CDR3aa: CASSLAGPSYNEQFF; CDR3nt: TGTGCCAGCAGCTTAGCAGGGCCTTCCTACAATGAGCAGTTCTTC
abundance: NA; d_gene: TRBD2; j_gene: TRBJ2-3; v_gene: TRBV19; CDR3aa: CASSLLAGADTQYF; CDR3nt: TGTGCCAGTAGTCTACTAGCGGGAGCAGATACGCAGTATTTT